This is a list of T cell receptor beta chains from one sample in a study of blood T cell repertoires in COVID-19. Sequencing was performed with immunoSEQ multiplex PCR; in TCRdb, only in-frame clones are kept and a portion is missing. Here the sample spans about 420,000 clones, 70% to 90% being singletons. Material: peripheral blood. The receptors were gathered from a man younger than 35 with COVID-19, enrolled during active disease. The CDR3 runs from the conserved cysteine through the conserved F or W. The order of the fields is V gene, J gene, clone size, D gene, CDR3 DNA, CDR3 protein. A D gene is named only where the DNA matches it firmly. The size field is filled for only some rows; it gives once, few, many or a size class.

TRBV9	TRBJ1-4	NA	NA	TGTGCCAGCAGCGCCACAGGGTTCTCGGAAAAACTGTTTTTT	CASSATGFSEKLFF
TRBV19	TRBJ2-1	NA	TRBD1	TGTGCCAGTAGTATTCAGGGGGATACCTACAATGAGCAGTTCTTC	CASSIQGDTYNEQFF
TRBV5-1	TRBJ2-3	NA	NA	TGCGCCAGCAGCTTGGGGACAGACTGGGGCACAGATACGCAGTATTTT	CASSLGTDWGTDTQYF
TRBV10-3	TRBJ1-1	few	NA	TGTGCCATCAGGGGAGCGTCTAGGCCAGCTTTCTTT	CAIRGASRPAFF
TRBV29-1	TRBJ1-1	NA	TRBD1	TGCACCGTGGGGACAGGGAACACTGAAGCTTTCTTT	CTVGTGNTEAFF
TRBV2	TRBJ2-1	NA	NA	TGTGCCAGCAAGGTAGCGAACTACAATGAGCAGTTCTTC	CASKVANYNEQFF
TRBV29-1	TRBJ1-2	NA	NA	TGCAGCGCGCGCCTTCAGGGAACTAACTATGGCTACACCTTC	CSARLQGTNYGYTF
TRBV11-2	TRBJ2-2	NA	NA	TGTGCCAGCAGCCCACTGGACAGGAACACCGGGGAGCTGTTTTTT	CASSPLDRNTGELFF
TRBV5-8	TRBJ2-7	many	NA	TGTGCCAGCAGCTTGGGGGCAGTGTACGAGCAGTACTTC	CASSLGAVYEQYF
TRBV6-1	TRBJ2-1	NA	TRBD2	TGTGCCAGCAGTGAACTAGCGGGAGGATACAATGAGCAGTTCTTC	CASSELAGGYNEQFF
TRBV18	TRBJ1-1	NA	NA	TGTGCCAGCTCACCCCCCGGCGGGAGGGACACTGAAGCTTTCTTT	CASSPPGGRDTEAFF
TRBV4-1	TRBJ1-6	NA	NA	TGCGCCAGCAGCCAAGATGGGGGGGCTAGGAATTCACCCCTCCACTTT	CASSQDGGARNSPLHF
TRBV6-1	TRBJ2-2	NA	NA	TGTGCCAGCAGTGCGCCTAGCGTCTCGAACACCGGGGAGCTGTTTTTT	CASSAPSVSNTGELFF
TRBV5-1	TRBJ2-7	NA	TRBD2	TGCGCCAGCAGCTTGGGATCTAGCGGGGTAAGCTACGAGCAGTACTTC	CASSLGSSGVSYEQYF
TRBV5-4	TRBJ2-1	NA	NA	TGTGCCAGCACCTTGCTGGGAGCACACTACAATGAGCAGTTCTTC	CASTLLGAHYNEQFF
TRBV13	TRBJ1-1	once	TRBD1	TGTGCCAGCAGCTTCGAAGGTCTTGGGGGACAGATAGCGAACACTGAAGCTTTCTTT	CASSFEGLGGQIANTEAFF
TRBV6-6	TRBJ1-2	NA	NA	TGTGCCAGCAGTTACTCTGAGCCCTATGGCTACACCTTC	CASSYSEPYGYTF
TRBV19	TRBJ2-1	few	TRBD2	TGTGCCAGTAGACCTACTAGCGGGAGGTCGGAGGAGCAGTTCTTC	CASRPTSGRSEEQFF
TRBV9	TRBJ2-7	NA	NA	TGTGCCAGCAGCGCCGTTCCCCTCGGCTACGAGCAGTACTTC	CASSAVPLGYEQYF
TRBV7-9	TRBJ1-3	NA	TRBD1	TGTGCCAGCAGCCGACCTGGACAGGCATTCTCTGGAAACACCATATATTTT	CASSRPGQAFSGNTIYF
TRBV28	TRBJ1-4	NA	NA	TGTGCCAGCAGTTTTTTTTTGAGGGAAAAACTGTTTTTT	CASSFFLREKLFF
TRBV5-1	TRBJ1-2	NA	NA	TGCGCCAGCAGCTCACAGGGAGTAGACTATGGCTACACCTTC	CASSSQGVDYGYTF
TRBV19	TRBJ2-7	NA	TRBD1	TGTGCCAGTAGTATAGATCAAAGGACAGGGAAGTACGAGCAGTACTTC	CASSIDQRTGKYEQYF
TRBV13	TRBJ2-7	NA	TRBD1	TGTGCCAGCAGCATCGGACAGGGAATTTACGAGCAGTACTTC	CASSIGQGIYEQYF
TRBV4-1	TRBJ2-7	NA	TRBD2	TGCGCCAGCAGCCAAGGGACTAGCGGGAGTTCACGCGAGCAGTACTTC	CASSQGTSGSSREQYF
TRBV9	TRBJ2-7	few	NA	TGTGCCAGCAGCGTAGGGCAGGGGCAGGAGCAGTACTTC	CASSVGQGQEQYF
TRBV4-1	TRBJ1-5	NA	TRBD1	TGCGCCAGCAGCCAATACAGGGGGAGCCAGCCCCAGCATTTT	CASSQYRGSQPQHF
TRBV5-4	TRBJ1-6	NA	NA	TGTGCCAGCAGCTTAGCCGTGAATAATTCACCCCTCCACTTT	CASSLAVNNSPLHF
TRBV4-2	TRBJ1-1	NA	NA	TGTGCCAGCAGCCAAGCACAGGGACCGGTGAACACTGAAGCTTTCTTT	CASSQAQGPVNTEAFF
TRBV2	TRBJ1-5	NA	NA	TGTGCCAGCAGTGGACAGCCTTATAGCAATCAGCCCCAGCATTTT	CASSGQPYSNQPQHF
TRBV5-6	TRBJ2-7	NA	TRBD2	TGTGCCAGCAGCTTGCGGGAGGGTGCCTACGAGCAGTACTTC	CASSLREGAYEQYF
TRBV14	TRBJ2-7	NA	NA	TGTGCCAGCAGCCAAGGGGGCAGCTCCTACGAGCAGTACTTC	CASSQGGSSYEQYF
TRBV19	TRBJ2-2	NA	NA	TGTGCCAGTAAGCAGAACACCGGGGAGCTGTTTTTT	CASKQNTGELFF
TRBV13	TRBJ2-5	once	NA	TGTGCCAGCAGCTTTCCAGGGGAGACCCAGTACTTC	CASSFPGETQYF
TRBV7-6	TRBJ2-7	NA	TRBD1	TGTGCCAGCAGCGAGGACAGGGGGCGAGGAAGCGAGCAGTACTTC	CASSEDRGRGSEQYF
TRBV7-2	TRBJ2-7	NA	NA	TGTGCCAGCAGCTTAGAGTGGAGCCAGTTCGACGAGCAGTACTTC	CASSLEWSQFDEQYF
TRBV9	TRBJ2-2	NA	NA	TGTGCCAGCAGCGGGCAGGGGCTCACCGGGGAGCTGTTTTTT	CASSGQGLTGELFF
TRBV5-4	TRBJ1-1	NA	NA	TGTGCCAGCAGCTCCGGACAGACAAACACTGAAGCTTTCTTT	CASSSGQTNTEAFF
TRBV5-4	TRBJ1-2	NA	NA	TGTGCCAGCAGATCCCCCGAGGGTTTGGACTATGGCTACACCTTC	CASRSPEGLDYGYTF
TRBV19	TRBJ2-3	NA	NA	TGTGCCAGTATGGGGGGAACCCGTACGCAGTATTTT	CASMGGTRTQYF
TRBV6-2/TRBV6-3	TRBJ1-5	NA	NA	TGTGCCAGCAGCCGGTACAGGGAAGCTGGCAATCAGCCCCAGCATTTT	CASSRYREAGNQPQHF
TRBV19	TRBJ2-3	NA	TRBD2	TGTGCCAGCAGCAAAAGGGGACTAGCGGTTTCTTTTGATACGCAGTATTTT	CASSKRGLAVSFDTQYF
TRBV15	TRBJ2-1	NA	TRBD1	TGTGCCACCGCCAGGACAGGGGTGGTCAATGAGCAGTTCTTC	CATARTGVVNEQFF
TRBV7-9	TRBJ1-2	once	TRBD1	TGTGCCAGCAGCTCAAACCGGGACAGAAACTATGGCTACACCTTC	CASSSNRDRNYGYTF
TRBV7-2	TRBJ1-5	NA	TRBD1	TGTGCCAGCAGCTTAGCGACAGGGGCTGGTCAGCCCCAGCATTTT	CASSLATGAGQPQHF
TRBV3-1/TRBV3-2	TRBJ2-2	few	TRBD1	TGTGCCAGCAGCCAAGATCGGGTGAGGGACAGGGCCACGAACACCGGGGAGCTGTTTTTT	CASSQDRVRDRATNTGELFF
TRBV27	TRBJ2-1	NA	NA	TGTGCCAGCAGCCAAACCAGGCCTGGGTTCCACTTCGTCTTGACCAATGAGCAGTTCTTC	CASSQTRPGFHFVLTNEQFF
TRBV7-9	TRBJ1-2	NA	TRBD1	TGTGCCAGCAGCTTGGAGGACAGGGGGCGAGGCTACACCTTC	CASSLEDRGRGYTF
TRBV6-5	TRBJ1-1	once	NA	TGTGCCAGCACCAATCGCGAGACTGAAGCTTTCTTT	CASTNRETEAFF
TRBV19	TRBJ2-2	once	NA	TGTGCCAGTAAATCTGGGGGCGCGGACACCGGGGAGCTGTTTTTT	CASKSGGADTGELFF
TRBV28	TRBJ2-1	NA	TRBD2	TGTGCCAGCAGTCCGGGACTAGCGGATTACAATGAGCAGTTCTTC	CASSPGLADYNEQFF
TRBV7-6	TRBJ2-2	NA	TRBD2	TGTGCCAGCAGCTCAGGACTAGCGGGAGCAGGGGAGCTGTTTTTT	CASSSGLAGAGELFF
TRBV3-1/TRBV3-2	TRBJ2-1	NA	TRBD2	TGTGCCAGCAGACAAAGAACCGGGACTAGCGGGGTGGTTGAGCAGTTCTTC	CASRQRTGTSGVVEQFF
TRBV24-1	TRBJ2-1	NA	TRBD2	TGTGCCACCAGCGAAGGGACTAGCGACAATGAGCAGTTCTTC	CATSEGTSDNEQFF